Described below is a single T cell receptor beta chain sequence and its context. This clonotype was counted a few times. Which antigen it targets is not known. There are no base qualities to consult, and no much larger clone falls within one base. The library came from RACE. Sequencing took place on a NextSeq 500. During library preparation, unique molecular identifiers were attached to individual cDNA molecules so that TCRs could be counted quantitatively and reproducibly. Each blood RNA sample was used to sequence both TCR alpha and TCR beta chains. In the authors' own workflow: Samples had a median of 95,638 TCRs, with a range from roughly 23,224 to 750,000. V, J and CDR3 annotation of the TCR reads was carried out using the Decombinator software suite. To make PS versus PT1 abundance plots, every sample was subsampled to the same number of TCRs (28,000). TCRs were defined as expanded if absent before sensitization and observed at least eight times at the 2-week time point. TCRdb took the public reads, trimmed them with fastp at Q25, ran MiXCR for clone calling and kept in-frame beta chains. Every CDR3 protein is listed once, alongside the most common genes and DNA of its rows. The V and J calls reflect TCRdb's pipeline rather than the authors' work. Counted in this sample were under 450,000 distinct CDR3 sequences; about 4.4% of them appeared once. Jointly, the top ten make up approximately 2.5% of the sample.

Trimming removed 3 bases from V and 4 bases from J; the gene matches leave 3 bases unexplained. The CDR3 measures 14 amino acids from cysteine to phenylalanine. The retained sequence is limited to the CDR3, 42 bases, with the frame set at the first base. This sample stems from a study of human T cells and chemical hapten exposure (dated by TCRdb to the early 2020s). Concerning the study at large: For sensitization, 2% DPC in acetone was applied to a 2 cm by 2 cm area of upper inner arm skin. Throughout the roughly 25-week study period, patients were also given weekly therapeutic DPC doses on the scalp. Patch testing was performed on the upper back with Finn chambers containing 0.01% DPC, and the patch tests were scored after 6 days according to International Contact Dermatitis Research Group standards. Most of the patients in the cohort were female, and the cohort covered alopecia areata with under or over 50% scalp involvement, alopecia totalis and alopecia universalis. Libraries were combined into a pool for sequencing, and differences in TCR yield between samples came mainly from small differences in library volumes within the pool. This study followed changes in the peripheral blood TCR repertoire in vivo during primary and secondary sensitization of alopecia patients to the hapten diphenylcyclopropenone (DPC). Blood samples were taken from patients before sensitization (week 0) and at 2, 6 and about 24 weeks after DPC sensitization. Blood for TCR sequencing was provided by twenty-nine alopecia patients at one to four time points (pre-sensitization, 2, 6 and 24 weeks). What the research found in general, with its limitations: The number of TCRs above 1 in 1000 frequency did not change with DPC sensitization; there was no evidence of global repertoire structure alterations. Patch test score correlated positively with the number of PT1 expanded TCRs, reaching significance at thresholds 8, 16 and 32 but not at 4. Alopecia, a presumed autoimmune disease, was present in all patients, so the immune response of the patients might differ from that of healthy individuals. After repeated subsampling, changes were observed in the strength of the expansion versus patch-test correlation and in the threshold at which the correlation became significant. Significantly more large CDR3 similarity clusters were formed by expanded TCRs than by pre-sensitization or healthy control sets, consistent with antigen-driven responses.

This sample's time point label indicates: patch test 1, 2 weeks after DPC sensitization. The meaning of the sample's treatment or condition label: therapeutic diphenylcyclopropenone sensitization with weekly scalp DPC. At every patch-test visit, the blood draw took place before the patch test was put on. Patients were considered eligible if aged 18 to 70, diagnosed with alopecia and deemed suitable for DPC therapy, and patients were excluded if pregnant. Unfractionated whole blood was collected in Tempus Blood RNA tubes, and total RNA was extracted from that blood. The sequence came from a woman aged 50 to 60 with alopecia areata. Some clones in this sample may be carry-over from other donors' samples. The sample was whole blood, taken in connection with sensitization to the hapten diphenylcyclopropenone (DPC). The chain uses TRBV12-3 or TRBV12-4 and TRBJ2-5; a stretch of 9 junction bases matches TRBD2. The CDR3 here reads CASSLAGGGETQYF. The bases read TGTGCCAGCAGTTTGGCGGGAGGGGGAGAGACCCAGTACTTC.